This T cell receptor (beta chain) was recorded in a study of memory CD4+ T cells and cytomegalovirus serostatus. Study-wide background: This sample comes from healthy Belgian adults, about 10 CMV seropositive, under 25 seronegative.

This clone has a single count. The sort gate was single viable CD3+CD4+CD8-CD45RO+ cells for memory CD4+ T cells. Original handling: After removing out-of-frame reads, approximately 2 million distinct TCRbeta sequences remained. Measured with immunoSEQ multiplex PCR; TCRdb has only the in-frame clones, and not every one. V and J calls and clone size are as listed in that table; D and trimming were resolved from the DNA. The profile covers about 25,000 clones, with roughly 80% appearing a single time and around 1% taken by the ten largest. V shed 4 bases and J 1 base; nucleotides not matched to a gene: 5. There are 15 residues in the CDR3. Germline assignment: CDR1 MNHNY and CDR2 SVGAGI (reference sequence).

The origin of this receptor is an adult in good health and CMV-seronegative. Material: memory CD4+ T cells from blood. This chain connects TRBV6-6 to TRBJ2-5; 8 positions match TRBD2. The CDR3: CASSSASGLQETQYF. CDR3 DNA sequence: TGTGCCAGCAGTTCGGCTAGCGGGCTCCAAGAGACCCAGTACTTC.